This is a list of T cell receptor beta chains from one sample in a study of blood T cells in healthy people across ages. MiXCR was run by TCRdb on the 5' RACE reads, yielding one entry per CDR3 protein. The sample holds 950,000 to 1,200,000 distinct CDR3 sequences, 35% to 40% seen once. Sequencing was carried out using blood. The receptors were gathered from a man aged 18 to 29 in good health. Each CDR3 is given with its conserved first and last residue. D genes are given only for firm matches. Not every row has a clone size; where given, it reads once, few, many or a size class.

D,V,length,J,size,DNA,CDR3
TRBD2,TRBV2,14,TRBJ2-7,-,TGTGCCAGCAGTCCCCGGACTAGCGGGGGTGAGCAGTACTTC,CASSPRTSGGEQYF
-,TRBV5-1,15,TRBJ1-1,few,TGCGCCAGCAGCTTGGGAGACCAGGGGAACACTGAAGCTTTCTTT,CASSLGDQGNTEAFF
TRBD1,TRBV10-3,19,TRBJ2-2,-,TGTGCCATCAGTGAGCCGAACAGGAACAGGGGGCCGAACACCGGGGAGCTGTTTTTT,CAISEPNRNRGPNTGELFF
-,TRBV6-2/TRBV6-3,13,TRBJ1-2,-,TGTGCCAGCAGTGCCAATCCGGTTCCGGGCTACACCTTC,CASSANPVPGYTF
TRBD2,TRBV12-3/TRBV12-4,15,TRBJ2-1,-,TGTGCCAGCAGTTCGACTAGCGGGGGCGGGAATGAGCAGTTCTTC,CASSSTSGGGNEQFF
-,TRBV10-3,16,TRBJ1-2,-,TGTGCCATCAGTGAGTCCGCGGTTTCTCCTAACTATGGCTATACCTTC,CAISESAVSPNYGYTF
-,TRBV7-3,14,TRBJ2-1,-,TGTGCCAGCAGCGTTCTCATTTCAAGCGATGAGCAGTTCTTC,CASSVLISSDEQFF
-,TRBV29-1,11,TRBJ1-2,few,TGCAGCGTCTGGAGGTCCTATGGCTACACCTTC,CSVWRSYGYTF
TRBD2,TRBV4-1,17,TRBJ2-1,few,TGCGCCAGCAGCCAAGGCCGGACTAGCGGAACCTACAATGAGCAGTTCTTC,CASSQGRTSGTYNEQFF
TRBD1,TRBV4-2,14,TRBJ2-2,-,TGTGCCAGCAGCCCCCGGGACAGGTCTGGGGAGCTGTTTTTT,CASSPRDRSGELFF
TRBD2,TRBV3-1,18,TRBJ2-3,-,TGTGCCAGCAGCCAAGATACGGCTAGCGGGGGTGTCACAGATACGCAGTATTTT,CASSQDTASGGVTDTQYF
-,TRBV2,15,TRBJ1-6,-,TGTGCCAGCAGTGAAGGGTGGAAAACTAATTCACCCCTCCACTTT,CASSEGWKTNSPLHF
TRBD1,TRBV29-1,13,TRBJ2-1,-,TGCAGCGTTGTAGGGGGCGTAAGGAACGAGCAGTTCTTC,CSVVGGVRNEQFF
-,TRBV6-5,16,TRBJ2-6,few,TGTGCCAGCAGTTTAGGACGCACCTCTGGGGCCAACGTCCTGACTTTC,CASSLGRTSGANVLTF
-,TRBV12-3/TRBV12-4,15,TRBJ2-1,few,TGTGCCAGCAGTTACCTCAGGGGTCCAGGCAATGAGCAGTTCTTC,CASSYLRGPGNEQFF
-,TRBV3-1,14,TRBJ1-1,-,TGTGCCAGCAGCGGAACAGGGACCAACACTGAAGCTTTCTTT,CASSGTGTNTEAFF
-,TRBV7-6,14,TRBJ2-2,few,TGTGCCAGCAGCTTAAGGCCCCCGACCGGGGAGCTGTTTTTT,CASSLRPPTGELFF
-,TRBV29-1,16,TRBJ1-2,few,TGCAGCGTTGGGAAGATCCAGACGGGGAAAAACTATGGCTACACCTTC,CSVGKIQTGKNYGYTF
-,TRBV9,15,TRBJ1-1,-,TGTGCCAGCAGCCCAAAGAGGGAGCTGAACACTGAAGCTTTCTTT,CASSPKRELNTEAFF
TRBD1,TRBV27,15,TRBJ1-2,-,TGTGCCAGCAGCTTGGGACAGGGGGCGATAGGTGGCTACACCTTC,CASSLGQGAIGGYTF
-,TRBV4-1,15,TRBJ2-3,-,TGCGCCAGCAGCCAAGACCCGACTAGGGTAGATACGCAGTATTTT,CASSQDPTRVDTQYF
-,TRBV4-3,17,TRBJ2-7,-,TGCGCCAGCAGCCAAGAGTCACCAGGGGACATTTACAATGAGCAGTACTTC,CASSQESPGDIYNEQYF
-,TRBV7-9,12,TRBJ1-2,-,TGTGCCGGCAGCCCCCTCACCCCGGAGTACACCTTC,CAGSPLTPEYTF
TRBD1,TRBV6-1,16,TRBJ1-2,-,TGTGCCATCACCCAGGGGGCCCGTTCGAAGAACTATGGCTACACCTTC,CAITQGARSKNYGYTF
-,TRBV5-5,15,TRBJ2-7,-,TGTGCCAGCAGCTTGGAAGGGGTTGGACTATACGAGCAGTACTTC,CASSLEGVGLYEQYF